Given below is one T cell receptor beta chain in context. Its antigen remains unidentified. Naive CD8 cells comprised CD45RO-negative, CCR7-positively selected cells, excluding terminally differentiated effector memory CD45RA+ cells. All participating donors were Caucasian adults from Nashville, Tennessee. The junction had 8 bases not matched to a gene; V was cut back by 7 bases and J by 4 bases. Germline CDR1 reads SNHLY; CDR2 reads FYNNEI. This CDR3 spans 14 amino acids. The sample originates from a study of shared clonotypes between healthy human individuals. Findings and caveats of the study: Approximately 4.6% of naive CD4 clonotypes were common to a handful of donors.

Sequencing used immunoSEQ multiplex PCR; TCRdb keeps in-frame clones, though not all of them. The sample shows some 580,000 clones, 95% to 98% of them seen only once. The sequence was obtained from a man aged 25 to 45 in good health. The sample comprised naive CD8+ T cells sorted from blood. This sequence joins TRBV2 and TRBJ2-3; TRBD2 aligns across 7 bases. The CDR3 DNA follows: TGTGCCAGCAAGGGAGGGCTCCGACCAGATACGCAGTATTTT. Protein sequence: CASKGGLRPDTQYF.